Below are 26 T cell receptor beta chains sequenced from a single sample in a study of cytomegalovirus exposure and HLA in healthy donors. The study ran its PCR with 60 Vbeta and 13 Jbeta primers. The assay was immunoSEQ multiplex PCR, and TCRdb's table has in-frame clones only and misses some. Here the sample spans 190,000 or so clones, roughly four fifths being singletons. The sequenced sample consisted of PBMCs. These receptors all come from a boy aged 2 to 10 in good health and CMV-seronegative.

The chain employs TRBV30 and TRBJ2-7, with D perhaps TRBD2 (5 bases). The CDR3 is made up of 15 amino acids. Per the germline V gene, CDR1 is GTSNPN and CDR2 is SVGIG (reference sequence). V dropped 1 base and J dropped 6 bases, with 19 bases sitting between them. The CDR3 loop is CAWSETGEKSPEQYF. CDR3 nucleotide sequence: TGTGCCTGGAGTGAGACCGGGGAAAAGAGTCCCGAGCAGTACTTC.

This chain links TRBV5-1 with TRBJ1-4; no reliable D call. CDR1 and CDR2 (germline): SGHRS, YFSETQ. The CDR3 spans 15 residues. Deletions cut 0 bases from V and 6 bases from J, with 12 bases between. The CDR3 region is CASSLGAGLDEKLFF. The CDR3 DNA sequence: TGCGCCAGCAGCTTGGGGGCAGGTTTGGATGAAAAACTGTTTTTT.

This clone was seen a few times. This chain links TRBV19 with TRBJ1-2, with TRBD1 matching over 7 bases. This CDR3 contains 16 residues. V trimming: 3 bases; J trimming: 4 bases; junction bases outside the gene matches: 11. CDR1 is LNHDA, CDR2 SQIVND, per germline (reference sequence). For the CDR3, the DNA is TGTGCCAGTAGTATCACATCAGGGGGGCCCCGCTATGGCTACACCTTC. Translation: CASSITSGGPRYGYTF.

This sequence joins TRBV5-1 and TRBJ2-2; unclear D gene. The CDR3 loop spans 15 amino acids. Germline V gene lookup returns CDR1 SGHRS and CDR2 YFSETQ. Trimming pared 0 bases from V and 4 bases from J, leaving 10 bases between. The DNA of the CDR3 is TGCGCCAGCAGCTTGGGAGGCTCTGGCACCGGGGAGCTGTTTTTT. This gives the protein CASSLGGSGTGELFF. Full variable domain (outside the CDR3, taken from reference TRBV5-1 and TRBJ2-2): KAGVTQTPRYLIKTRGQQVTLSCSPISGHRSVSWYQQTPGQGLQFLFEYFSETQRNKGNFPGRFSGRQFSNSRSEMNVSTLELGDSALYLCASSLGGSGTGELFFGEGSRLTVL.

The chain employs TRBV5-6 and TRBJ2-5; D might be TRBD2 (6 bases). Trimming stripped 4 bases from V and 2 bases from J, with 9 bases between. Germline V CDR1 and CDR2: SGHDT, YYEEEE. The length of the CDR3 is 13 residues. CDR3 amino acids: CASSLGGQETQYF. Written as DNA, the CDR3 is TGTGCCAGCAGCCTAGGAGGGCAAGAGACCCAGTACTTC.

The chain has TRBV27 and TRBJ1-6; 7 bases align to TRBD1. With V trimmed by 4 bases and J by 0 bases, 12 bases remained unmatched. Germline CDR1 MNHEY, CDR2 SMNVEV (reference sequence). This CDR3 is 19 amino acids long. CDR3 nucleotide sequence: TGTGCCAGCAGTTCTCCCTACCGACAGGGCCGCTCCTATAATTCACCCCTCCACTTT. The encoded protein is CASSSPYRQGRSYNSPLHF.

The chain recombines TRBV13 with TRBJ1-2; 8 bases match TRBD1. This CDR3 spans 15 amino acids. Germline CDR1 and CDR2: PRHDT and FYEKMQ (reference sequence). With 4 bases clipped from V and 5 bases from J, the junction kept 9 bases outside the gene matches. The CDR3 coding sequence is TGTGCCAGCAGCTCCCCCGGGACAGGTCCTTATGGCTACACCTTC. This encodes CASSSPGTGPYGYTF.

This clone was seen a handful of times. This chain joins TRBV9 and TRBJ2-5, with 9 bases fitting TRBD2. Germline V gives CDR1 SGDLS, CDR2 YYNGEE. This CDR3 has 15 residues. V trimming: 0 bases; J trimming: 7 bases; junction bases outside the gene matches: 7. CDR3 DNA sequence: TGTGCCAGCAGCGTAGCGGCGCGGGGGGGCGGGACCCAGTACTTC. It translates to CASSVAARGGGTQYF.

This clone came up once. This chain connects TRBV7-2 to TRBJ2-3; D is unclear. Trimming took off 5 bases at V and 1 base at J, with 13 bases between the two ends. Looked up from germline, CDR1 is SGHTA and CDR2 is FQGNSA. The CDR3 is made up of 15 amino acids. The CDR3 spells CASSLRSGGTDTQYF. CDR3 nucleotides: TGTGCCAGCAGCCTGCGCTCTGGTGGCACAGATACGCAGTATTTT.

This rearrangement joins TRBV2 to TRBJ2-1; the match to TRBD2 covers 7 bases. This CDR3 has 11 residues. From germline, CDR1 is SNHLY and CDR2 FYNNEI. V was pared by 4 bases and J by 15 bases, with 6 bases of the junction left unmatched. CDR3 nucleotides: TGTGCCAGCAGTGTAGGGCGCGGGGGGTTCTTC. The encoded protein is CASSVGRGGFF.

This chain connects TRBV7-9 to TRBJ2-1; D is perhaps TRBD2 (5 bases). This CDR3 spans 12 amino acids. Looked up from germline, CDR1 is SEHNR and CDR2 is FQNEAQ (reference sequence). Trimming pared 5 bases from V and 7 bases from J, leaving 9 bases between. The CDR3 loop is CASSPGTNEQFF. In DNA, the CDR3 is TGTGCCAGCAGCCCGGGAACTAATGAGCAGTTCTTC.

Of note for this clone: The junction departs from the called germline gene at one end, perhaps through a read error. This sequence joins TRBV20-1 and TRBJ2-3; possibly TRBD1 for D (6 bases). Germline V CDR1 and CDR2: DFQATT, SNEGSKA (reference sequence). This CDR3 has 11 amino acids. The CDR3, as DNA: TGCAGTGCTAGTCGCAGGGGTCCCGAGGGTTTT. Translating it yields CSASRRGPEGF.

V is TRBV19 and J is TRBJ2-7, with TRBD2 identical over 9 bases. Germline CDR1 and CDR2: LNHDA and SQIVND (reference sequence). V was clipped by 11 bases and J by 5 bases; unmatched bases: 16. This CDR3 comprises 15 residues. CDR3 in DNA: TGTGCCTCGTCGCGGGGGGGACGGAGGGGTGACGAGCAGTACTTC. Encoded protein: CASSRGGRRGDEQYF.

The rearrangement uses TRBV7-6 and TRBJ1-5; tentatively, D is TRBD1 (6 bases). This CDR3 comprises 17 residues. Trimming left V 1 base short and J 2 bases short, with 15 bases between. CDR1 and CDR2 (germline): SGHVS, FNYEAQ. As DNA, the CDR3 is TGTGCCAGCAGCTTAGAACCAGGGGTGGTCGGCAATCAGCCCCAGCATTTT. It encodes CASSLEPGVVGNQPQHF. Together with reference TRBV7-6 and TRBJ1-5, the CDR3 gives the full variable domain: GAGVSQSPRYKVTKRGQDVALRCDPISGHVSLYWYRQALGQGPEFLTYFNYEAQQDKSGLPNDRFSAERPEGSISTLTIQRTEQRDSAMYRCASSLEPGVVGNQPQHFGDGTRLSIL.

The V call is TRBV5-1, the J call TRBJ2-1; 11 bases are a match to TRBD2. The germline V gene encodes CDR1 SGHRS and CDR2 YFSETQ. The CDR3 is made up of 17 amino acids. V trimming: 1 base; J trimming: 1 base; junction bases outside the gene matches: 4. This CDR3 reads CASSLTSGGHSYNEQFF. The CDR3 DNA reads TGCGCCAGCAGCTTGACTAGCGGGGGTCATTCCTACAATGAGCAGTTCTTC.

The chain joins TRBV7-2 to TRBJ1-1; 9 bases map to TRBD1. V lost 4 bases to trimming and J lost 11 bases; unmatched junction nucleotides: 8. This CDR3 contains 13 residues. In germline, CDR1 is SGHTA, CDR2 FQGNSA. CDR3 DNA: TGTGCCAGCAGCTCGGACAGGGGTCGATCGGCTTTCTTT. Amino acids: CASSSDRGRSAFF.

CDR3 sequence: CASSAGQGYYEQYF. The DNA for the CDR3 is TGTGCCAGCAGCGCAGGACAGGGTTACTACGAGCAGTACTTC. This chain connects TRBV7-2 to TRBJ2-7, with 8 nucleotides matching TRBD1. Trimming at V came to 5 bases and at J to 3 bases, leaving 6 bases not matched to a gene. CDR1 SGHTA and CDR2 FQGNSA come from the germline V gene. The CDR3 contains 14 residues.

The DNA for the CDR3 is TGTGCCAGCAGCCAATCCCGGGGACAGCAGGGCTACACCTTC. It is translated as CASSQSRGQQGYTF. The V gene is TRBV4-2, the J gene TRBJ1-2; 7 bases agree with TRBD1. Per germline, CDR1 LGHNA and CDR2 YNFKEQ. This CDR3 contains 14 residues. Germline trimming cut 2 bases from V and 8 bases from J; bases unmatched to any gene: 8.

In DNA form, the CDR3 reads TGCGCCAGCAGCCCCGACATGAGCTCTGGGGCCAACGTCCTGACTTTC. Its translation is CASSPDMSSGANVLTF. V usage is TRBV5-1 and J usage is TRBJ2-6, with D unclear. CDR1 SGHRS and CDR2 YFSETQ come from the germline V gene. Trimming stripped 4 bases from V and 0 bases from J, with 11 bases between. The CDR3 length is 16 residues.

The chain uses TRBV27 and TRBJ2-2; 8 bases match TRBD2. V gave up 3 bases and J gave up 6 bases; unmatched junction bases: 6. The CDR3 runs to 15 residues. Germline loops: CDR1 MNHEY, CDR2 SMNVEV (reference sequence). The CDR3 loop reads CASSLKRGGAGELFF. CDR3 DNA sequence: TGTGCCAGCAGTTTGAAACGGGGGGGCGCCGGGGAGCTGTTTTTT.

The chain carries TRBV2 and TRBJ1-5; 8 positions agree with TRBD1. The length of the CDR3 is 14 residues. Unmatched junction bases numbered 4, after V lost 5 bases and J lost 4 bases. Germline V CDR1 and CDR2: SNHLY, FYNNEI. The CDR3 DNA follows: TGTGCCAGCAGTCCCCGGACAGGGAATCAGCCCCAGCATTTT. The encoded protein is CASSPRTGNQPQHF.

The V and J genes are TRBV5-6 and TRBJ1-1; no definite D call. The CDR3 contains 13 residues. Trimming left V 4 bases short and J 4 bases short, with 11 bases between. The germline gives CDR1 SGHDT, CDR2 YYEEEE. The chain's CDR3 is CASSQGGGTEAFF. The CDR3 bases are TGTGCCAGCAGCCAAGGAGGCGGCACTGAAGCTTTCTTT.

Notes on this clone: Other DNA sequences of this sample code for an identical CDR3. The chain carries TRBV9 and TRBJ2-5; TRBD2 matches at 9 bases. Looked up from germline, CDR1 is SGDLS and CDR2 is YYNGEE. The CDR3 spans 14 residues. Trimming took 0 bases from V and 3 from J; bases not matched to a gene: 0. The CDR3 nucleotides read TGTGCCAGCAGCGTAGGACTAGCGGAAGAGACCCAGTACTTC. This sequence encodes CASSVGLAEETQYF.

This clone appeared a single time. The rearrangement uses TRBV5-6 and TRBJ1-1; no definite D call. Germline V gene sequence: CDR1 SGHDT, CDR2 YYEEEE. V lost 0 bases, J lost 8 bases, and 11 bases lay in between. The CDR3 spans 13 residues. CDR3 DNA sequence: TGTGCCAGCAGCTTGGCGTCCGCTAAGGAAGCTTTCTTT. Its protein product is CASSLASAKEAFF.

CDR3 sequence reads: CASSIRTSGPETQYF. The CDR3 region has the DNA TGTGCCAGTAGTATAAGAACTAGCGGCCCAGAGACCCAGTACTTC. The chain recombines TRBV19 with TRBJ2-5; 8 bases are a match to TRBD2. In germline, CDR1 is LNHDA, CDR2 SQIVND (reference sequence). The CDR3 length is 15 residues. Trimming at V came to 2 bases and at J to 4 bases, leaving 6 bases not matched to a gene.

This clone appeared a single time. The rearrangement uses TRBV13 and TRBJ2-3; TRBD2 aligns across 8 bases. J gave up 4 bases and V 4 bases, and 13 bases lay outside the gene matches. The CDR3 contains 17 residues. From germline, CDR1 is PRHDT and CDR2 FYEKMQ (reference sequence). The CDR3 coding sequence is TGTGCCAGCAGCTCCTACCAGGGACTAGGACGCGCAGATACGCAGTATTTT. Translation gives CASSSYQGLGRADTQYF.